What follows is one T cell receptor (beta chain) and its context. Antigen: not known. Germline-derived CDR1 and CDR2 are SGHTA and FQGNSA. CDR3 length: 14 residues. V lost 3 bases to trimming and J lost 7 bases, with 13 bases between them. Time point reported: baseline, week 1 (first vaccination visit). Sample treatment: pre-vaccination baseline after standard-of-care therapy. In every donor, the tumor was a new WHO grade 3 or 4 IDH1-mutant, ATRX-lost astrocytoma. Libraries were prepared by immunoSEQ multiplex PCR; TCRdb keeps only in-frame clonotypes and omits some of them. The data hold some 70,000 clones, with about four fifths observed a single time. The data derive from a study of a mutant IDH1 vaccine in newly diagnosed glioma. Study-wide context: Previous care, which was radiotherapy, temozolomide, or both, most often involved both.

Study results and limitations: Roughly 93% of patients showed vaccine-induced immune responses across multiple MHC alleles.

The sequence was obtained from a man between 45 and 60 years old with glioma. The chain recombines TRBV7-2 with TRBJ2-1, with a tentative D call TRBD1 (6 bases). Sequenced material: PBMCs, taken from a glioma patient treated with radiotherapy, temozolomide or both. CDR3 sequence: CASSLGANVNEQFF. DNA for the CDR3: TGTGCCAGCAGCTTGGGGGCGAATGTGAATGAGCAGTTCTTC.